This TCR beta chain was identified in a study of response to subunit inactivated influenza vaccine. TCRdb re-called the RT-PCR reads through MiXCR, storing one row per CDR3 protein. The sample records 610,000 or so distinct CDR3 sequences, around 13% being singletons. V shed 6 bases, J shed 15 bases, and the junction held 15 bases outside the gene matches. This CDR3 has 14 residues. This clonotype has at least ten counts. Its specificity is unknown. Study-wide results and caveats: T cells newly recruited by each seasonal influenza vaccination are few, the authors suggested.

The specimen was PBMCs from blood, collected 11 to 12 days after vaccination. The clonotype originates from a man aged 50 or older who received an inactivated influenza vaccine. The V gene is TRBV12-3 or TRBV12-4, the J gene TRBJ2-1, with 9 bases matching TRBD2. CDR3 amino acids: CASRVMAGGPGVFF. As DNA, the CDR3 is TGTGCCAGCAGAGTTATGGCGGGGGGGCCTGGAGTGTTCTTC.